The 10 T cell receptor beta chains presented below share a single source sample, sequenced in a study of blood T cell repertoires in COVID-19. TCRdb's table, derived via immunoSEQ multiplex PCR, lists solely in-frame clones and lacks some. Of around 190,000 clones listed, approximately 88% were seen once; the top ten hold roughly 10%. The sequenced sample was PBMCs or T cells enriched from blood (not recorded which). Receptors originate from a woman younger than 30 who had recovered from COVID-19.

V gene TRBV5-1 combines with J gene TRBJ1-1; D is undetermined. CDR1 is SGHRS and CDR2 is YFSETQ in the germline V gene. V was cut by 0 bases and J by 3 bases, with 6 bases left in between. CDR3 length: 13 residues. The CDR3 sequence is CASSLARHTEAFF. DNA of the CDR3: TGCGCCAGCAGCTTGGCCAGGCACACTGAAGCTTTCTTT.

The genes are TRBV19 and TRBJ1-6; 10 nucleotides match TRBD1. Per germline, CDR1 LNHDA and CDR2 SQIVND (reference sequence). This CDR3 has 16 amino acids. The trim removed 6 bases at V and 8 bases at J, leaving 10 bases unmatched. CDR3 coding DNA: TGTGCCAGTAGCAAACCCGGACAGGGGGGTGATTCACCCCTCCACTTT. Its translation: CASSKPGQGGDSPLHF.

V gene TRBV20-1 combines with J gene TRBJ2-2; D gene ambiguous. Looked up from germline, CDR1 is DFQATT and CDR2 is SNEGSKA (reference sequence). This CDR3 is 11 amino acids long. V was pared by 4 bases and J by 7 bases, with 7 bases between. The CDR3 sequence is CSATSGGELFF. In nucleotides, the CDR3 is TGCAGTGCTACCTCCGGCGGGGAGCTGTTTTTT.

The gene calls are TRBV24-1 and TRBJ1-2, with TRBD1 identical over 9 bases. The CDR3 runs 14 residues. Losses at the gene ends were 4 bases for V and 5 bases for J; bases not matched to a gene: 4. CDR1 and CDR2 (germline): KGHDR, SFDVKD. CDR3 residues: CATSETGGEYGYTF. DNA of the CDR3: TGTGCCACCAGTGAGACAGGGGGGGAGTATGGCTACACCTTC.

CDR3 residues: CASSQVGGILGQGSYMNTEAFF. CDR3 nucleotides: TGTGCCAGCAGCCAAGTCGGAGGAATTTTAGGACAGGGGTCCTATATGAACACTGAAGCTTTCTTT. This sequence joins TRBV14 and TRBJ1-1; 9 positions match TRBD1. This CDR3 region has 22 residues. Germline V gene data show CDR1 as SGHDN and CDR2 as FVKESK. V shed 1 base, J shed 0 bases, and the junction held 21 bases outside the gene matches.

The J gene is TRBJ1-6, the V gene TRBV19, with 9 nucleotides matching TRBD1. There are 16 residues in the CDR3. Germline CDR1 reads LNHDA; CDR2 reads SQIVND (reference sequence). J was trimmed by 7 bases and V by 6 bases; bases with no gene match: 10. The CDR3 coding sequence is TGTGCCAGTAGAGAGAGGACAGGGGTATCAAATTCACCCCTCCACTTT. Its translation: CASRERTGVSNSPLHF. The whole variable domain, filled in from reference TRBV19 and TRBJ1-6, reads DGGITQSPKYLFRKEGQNVTLSCEQNLNHDAMYWYRQDPGQGLRLIYYSQIVNDFQKGDIAEGYSVSREKKESFPLTVTSAQKNPTAFYLCASRERTGVSNSPLHFGNGTRLTVT.

The CDR3 loop is CASSPRLAGGLNTGELFF. CDR3 in DNA: TGTGCCAGCTCACCACGGCTAGCGGGGGGACTGAACACCGGGGAGCTGTTTTTT. The chain combines TRBV18 with TRBJ2-2, with 11 bases that match TRBD2. The germline gives CDR1 KGHSH, CDR2 LQKENI. V lost 1 base and J lost 1; bases outside the gene matches: 5. The CDR3 is made up of 18 amino acids.

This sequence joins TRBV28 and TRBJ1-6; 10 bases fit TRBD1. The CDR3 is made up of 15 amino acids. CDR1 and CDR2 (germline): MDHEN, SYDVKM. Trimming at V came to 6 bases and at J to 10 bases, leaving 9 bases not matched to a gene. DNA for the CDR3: TGTGCCAGCAGCCGCGGACAGGGGGGGAGGTCACCCCTCCACTTT. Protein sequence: CASSRGQGGRSPLHF. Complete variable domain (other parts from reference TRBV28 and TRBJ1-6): DVKVTQSSRYLVKRTGEKVFLECVQDMDHENMFWYRQDPGLGLRLIYFSYDVKMKEKGDIPEGYSVSREKKERFSLILESASTNQTSMYLCASSRGQGGRSPLHFGNGTRLTVT.

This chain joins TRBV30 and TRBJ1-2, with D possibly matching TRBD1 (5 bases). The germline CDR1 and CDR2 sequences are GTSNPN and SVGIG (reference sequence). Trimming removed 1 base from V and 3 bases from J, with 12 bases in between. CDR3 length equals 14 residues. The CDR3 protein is CAWSARGGDYGYTF. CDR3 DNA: TGTGCCTGGAGTGCCCGGGGGGGAGACTATGGCTACACCTTC.

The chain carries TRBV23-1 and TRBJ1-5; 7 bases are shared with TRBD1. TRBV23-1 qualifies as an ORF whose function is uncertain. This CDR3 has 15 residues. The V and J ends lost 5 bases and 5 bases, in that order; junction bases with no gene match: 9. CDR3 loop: CASSKGQRKDQPQHF. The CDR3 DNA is TGCGCCAGCAGTAAGGGACAGCGGAAAGATCAGCCCCAGCATTTT.